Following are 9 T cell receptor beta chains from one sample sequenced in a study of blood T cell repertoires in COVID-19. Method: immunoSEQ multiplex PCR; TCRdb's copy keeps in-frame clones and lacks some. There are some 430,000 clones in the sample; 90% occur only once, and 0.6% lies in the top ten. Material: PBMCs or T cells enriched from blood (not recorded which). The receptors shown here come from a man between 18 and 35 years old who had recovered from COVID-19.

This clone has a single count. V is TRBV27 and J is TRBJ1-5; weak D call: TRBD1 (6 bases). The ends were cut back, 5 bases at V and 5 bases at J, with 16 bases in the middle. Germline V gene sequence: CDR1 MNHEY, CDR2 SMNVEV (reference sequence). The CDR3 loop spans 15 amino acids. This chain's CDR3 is CASSIKGENHQPQHF. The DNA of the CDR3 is TGTGCCAGCAGTATTAAGGGGGAAAATCATCAGCCCCAGCATTTT.

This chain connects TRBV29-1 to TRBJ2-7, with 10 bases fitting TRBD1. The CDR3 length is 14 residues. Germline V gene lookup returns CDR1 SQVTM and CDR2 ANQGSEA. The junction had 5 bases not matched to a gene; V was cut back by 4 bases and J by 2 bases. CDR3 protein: CSVVGQGETYEQYF. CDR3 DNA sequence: TGCAGCGTTGTTGGACAGGGGGAAACCTACGAGCAGTACTTC.

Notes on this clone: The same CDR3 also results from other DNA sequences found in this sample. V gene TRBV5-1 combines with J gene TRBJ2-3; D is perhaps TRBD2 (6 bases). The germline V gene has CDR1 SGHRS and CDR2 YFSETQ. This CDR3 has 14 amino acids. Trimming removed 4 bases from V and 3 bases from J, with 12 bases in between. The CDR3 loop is CASSLYRETDTQYF. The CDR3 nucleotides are TGCGCCAGCAGCCTTTACCGGGAGACAGATACGCAGTATTTT.

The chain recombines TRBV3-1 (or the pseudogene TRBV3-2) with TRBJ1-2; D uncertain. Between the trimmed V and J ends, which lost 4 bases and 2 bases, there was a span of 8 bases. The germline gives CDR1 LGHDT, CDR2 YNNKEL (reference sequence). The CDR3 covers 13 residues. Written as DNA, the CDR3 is TGTGCCAGCAGCCCCACAGCCAACTATGGCTACACCTTC. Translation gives CASSPTANYGYTF.

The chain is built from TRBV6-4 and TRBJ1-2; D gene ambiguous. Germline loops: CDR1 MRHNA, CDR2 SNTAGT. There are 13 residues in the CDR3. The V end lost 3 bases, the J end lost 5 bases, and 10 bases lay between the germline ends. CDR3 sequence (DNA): TGTGCCAGCAGTGAAGAGACGGGATATGGCTACACCTTC. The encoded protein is CASSEETGYGYTF.

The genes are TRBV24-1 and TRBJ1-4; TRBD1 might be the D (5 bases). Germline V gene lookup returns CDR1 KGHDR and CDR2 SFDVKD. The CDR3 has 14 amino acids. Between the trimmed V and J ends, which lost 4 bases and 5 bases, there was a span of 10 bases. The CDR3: CATSEQVRNEKLFF. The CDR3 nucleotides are TGTGCCACCAGTGAACAGGTGCGGAATGAAAAACTGTTTTTT.

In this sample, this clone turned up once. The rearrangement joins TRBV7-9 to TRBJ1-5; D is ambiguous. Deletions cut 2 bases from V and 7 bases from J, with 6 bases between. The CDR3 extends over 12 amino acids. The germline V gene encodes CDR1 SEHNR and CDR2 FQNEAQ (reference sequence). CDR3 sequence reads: CASSLSVQPQHF. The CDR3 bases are TGTGCCAGCAGCTTATCTGTCCAGCCCCAGCATTTT.

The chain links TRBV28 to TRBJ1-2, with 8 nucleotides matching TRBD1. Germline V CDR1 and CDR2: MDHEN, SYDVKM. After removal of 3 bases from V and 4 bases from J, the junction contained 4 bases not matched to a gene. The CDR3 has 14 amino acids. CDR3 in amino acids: CASSFGQGGYGYTF. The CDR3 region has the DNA TGTGCCAGCAGTTTCGGACAGGGCGGCTATGGCTACACCTTC.

CDR3 sequence reads: CASSFSGRPRDTQYF. The CDR3 nucleotides read TGTGCCAGCAGCTTCAGCGGGAGGCCCAGGGATACGCAGTATTTT. The V gene is TRBV11-2, the J gene TRBJ2-3, with TRBD2 matching 9 bases. With 3 bases clipped from V and 6 bases from J, the junction kept 7 bases outside the gene matches. Germline CDR1 is SGHAT and CDR2 is FQNNGV. The CDR3 contains 15 residues.